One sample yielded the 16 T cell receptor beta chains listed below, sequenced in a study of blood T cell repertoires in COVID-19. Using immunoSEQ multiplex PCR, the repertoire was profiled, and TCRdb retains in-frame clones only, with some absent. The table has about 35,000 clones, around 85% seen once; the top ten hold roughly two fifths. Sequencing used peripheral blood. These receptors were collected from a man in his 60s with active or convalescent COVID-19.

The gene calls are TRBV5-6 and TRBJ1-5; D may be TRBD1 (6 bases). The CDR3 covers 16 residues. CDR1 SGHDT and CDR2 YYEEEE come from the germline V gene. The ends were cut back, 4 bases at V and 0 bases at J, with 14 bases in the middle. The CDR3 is CASSRGTDYSNQPQHF. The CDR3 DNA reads TGTGCCAGCAGCAGGGGGACCGACTATAGCAATCAGCCCCAGCATTTT. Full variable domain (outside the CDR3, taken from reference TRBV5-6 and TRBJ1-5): DAGVTQSPTHLIKTRGQQVTLRCSPKSGHDTVSWYQQALGQGPQFIFQYYEEEERQRGNFPDRFSGHQFPNYSSELNVNALLLGDSALYLCASSRGTDYSNQPQHFGDGTRLSIL.

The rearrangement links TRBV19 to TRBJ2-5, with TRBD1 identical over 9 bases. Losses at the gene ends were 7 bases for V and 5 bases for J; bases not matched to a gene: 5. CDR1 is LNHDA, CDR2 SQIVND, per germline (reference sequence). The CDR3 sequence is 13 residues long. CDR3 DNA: TGTGCCAGTATAGGACAGGGGTCCGAGACCCAGTACTTC. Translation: CASIGQGSETQYF.

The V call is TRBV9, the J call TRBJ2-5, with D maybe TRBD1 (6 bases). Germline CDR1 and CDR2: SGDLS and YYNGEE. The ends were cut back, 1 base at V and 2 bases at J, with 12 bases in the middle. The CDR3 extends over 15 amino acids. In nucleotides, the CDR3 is TGTGCCAGCAGCGTACTGGACAGTTATCAAGAGACCCAGTACTTC. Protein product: CASSVLDSYQETQYF.

The CDR3 region has the DNA TGTGCCAGCAGCTTGGGAACTAGGCAAGAGACCCAGTACTTC. The encoded protein is CASSLGTRQETQYF. V is TRBV5-5 and J is TRBJ2-5; perhaps TRBD2 as D (5 bases). The CDR3 has 14 residues. V was clipped by 0 bases and J by 2 bases, with 8 bases between them. CDR1 and CDR2 (germline): SGHKS, YYEKEE (reference sequence). The entire variable domain, with the rest obtained from reference TRBV5-5 and TRBJ2-5, is as follows: DAGVTQSPTHLIKTRGQQVTLRCSPISGHKSVSWYQQVLGQGPQFIFQYYEKEERGRGNFPDRFSARQFPNYSSELNVNALLLGDSALYLCASSLGTRQETQYFGPGTRLLVL.

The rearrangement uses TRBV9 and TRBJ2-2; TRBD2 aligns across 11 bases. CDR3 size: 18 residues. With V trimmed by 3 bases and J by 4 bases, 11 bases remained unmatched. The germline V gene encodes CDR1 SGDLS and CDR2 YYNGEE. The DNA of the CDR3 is TGTGCCAGCAGCGGAGCGCCGGGACTAGCGGCTCTCACCGGGGAGCTGTTTTTT. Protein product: CASSGAPGLAALTGELFF.

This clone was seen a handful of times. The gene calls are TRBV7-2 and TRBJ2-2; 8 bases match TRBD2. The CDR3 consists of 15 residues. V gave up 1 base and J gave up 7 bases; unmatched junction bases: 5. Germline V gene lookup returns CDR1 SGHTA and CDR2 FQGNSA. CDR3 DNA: TGTGCCAGCAGCTTAGACAGCGGGAGTATCGGGGAGCTGTTTTTT. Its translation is CASSLDSGSIGELFF.

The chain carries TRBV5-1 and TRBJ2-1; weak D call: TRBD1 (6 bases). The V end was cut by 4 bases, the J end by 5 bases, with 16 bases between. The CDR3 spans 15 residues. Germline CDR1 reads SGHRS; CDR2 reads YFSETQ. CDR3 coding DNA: TGCGCCAGCAGCCCTGGACAGCTTAAAGACAATGAGCAGTTCTTC. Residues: CASSPGQLKDNEQFF.

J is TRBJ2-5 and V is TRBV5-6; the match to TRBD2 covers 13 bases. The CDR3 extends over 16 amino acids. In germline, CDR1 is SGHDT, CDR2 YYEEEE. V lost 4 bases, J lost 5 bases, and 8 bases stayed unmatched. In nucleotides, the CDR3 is TGTGCCAGCAGCGCCAGGACTAGCGGGAGTGTGGAGACCCAGTACTTC. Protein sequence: CASSARTSGSVETQYF.

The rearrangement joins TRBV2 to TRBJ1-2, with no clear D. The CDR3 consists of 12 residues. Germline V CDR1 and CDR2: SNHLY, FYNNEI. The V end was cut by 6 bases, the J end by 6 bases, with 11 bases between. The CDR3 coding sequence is TGTGCCAGCAGACAGACGGGAGATGGCTACACCTTC. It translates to CASRQTGDGYTF. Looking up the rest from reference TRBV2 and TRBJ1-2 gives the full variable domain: EPEVTQTPSHQVTQMGQEVILRCVPISNHLYFYWYRQILGQKVEFLVSFYNNEISEKSEIFDDQFSVERPDGSNFTLKIRSTKLEDSAMYFCASRQTGDGYTFGSGTRLTVV.

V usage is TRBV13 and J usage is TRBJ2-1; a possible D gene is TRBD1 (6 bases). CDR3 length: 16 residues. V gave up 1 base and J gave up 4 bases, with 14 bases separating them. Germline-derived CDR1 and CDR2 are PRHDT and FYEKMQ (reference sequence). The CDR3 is CASSLVRDTLYNEQFF. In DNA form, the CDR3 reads TGTGCCAGCAGCTTAGTACGGGACACCTTATACAATGAGCAGTTCTTC.

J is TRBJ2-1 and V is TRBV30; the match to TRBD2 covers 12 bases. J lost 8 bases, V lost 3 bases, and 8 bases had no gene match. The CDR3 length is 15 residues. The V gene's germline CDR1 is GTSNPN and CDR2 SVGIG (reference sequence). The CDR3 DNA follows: TGTGCCTGGAGGCTCACTAGCGGGAGGCCGTATGAGCAGTTCTTC. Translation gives CAWRLTSGRPYEQFF.

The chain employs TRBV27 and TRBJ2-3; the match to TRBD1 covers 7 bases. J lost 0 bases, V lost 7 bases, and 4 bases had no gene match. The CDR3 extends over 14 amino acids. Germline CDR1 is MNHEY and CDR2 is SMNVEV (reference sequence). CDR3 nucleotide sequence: TGTGCCAGCACCCGGACAGGAAGCACAGATACGCAGTATTTT. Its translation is CASTRTGSTDTQYF.

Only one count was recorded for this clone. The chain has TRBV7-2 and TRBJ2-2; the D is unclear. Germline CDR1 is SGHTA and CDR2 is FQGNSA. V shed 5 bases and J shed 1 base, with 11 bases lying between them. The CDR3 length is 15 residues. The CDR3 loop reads CASSRGVGNTGELFF. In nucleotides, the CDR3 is TGTGCCAGCAGCCGCGGCGTCGGGAACACCGGGGAGCTGTTTTTT.

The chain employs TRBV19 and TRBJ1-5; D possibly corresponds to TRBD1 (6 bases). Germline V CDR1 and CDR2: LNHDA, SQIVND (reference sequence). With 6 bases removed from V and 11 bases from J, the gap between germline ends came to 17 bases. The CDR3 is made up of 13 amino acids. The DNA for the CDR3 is TGTGCCAGTAGCTTAACACAGGGAAGGGCCCAGCATTTT. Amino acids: CASSLTQGRAQHF.

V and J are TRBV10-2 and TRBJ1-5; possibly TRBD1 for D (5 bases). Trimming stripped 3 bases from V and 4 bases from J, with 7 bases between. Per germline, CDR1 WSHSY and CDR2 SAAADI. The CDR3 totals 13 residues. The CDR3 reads CASSDRANQPQHF. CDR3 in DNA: TGCGCCAGCAGTGACAGGGCAAATCAGCCCCAGCATTTT.

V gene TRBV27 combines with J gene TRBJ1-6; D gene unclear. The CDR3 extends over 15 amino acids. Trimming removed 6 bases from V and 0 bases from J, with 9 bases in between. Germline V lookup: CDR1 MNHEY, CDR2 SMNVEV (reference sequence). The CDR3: CASRARSSYNSPLHF. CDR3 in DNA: TGTGCCAGCAGGGCGAGGAGCTCCTATAATTCACCCCTCCACTTT.